This TCR beta chain was observed in a study of breast tumors, draining lymph nodes, adjacent tissues. The CDR3 contains 17 residues. Germline-derived CDR1 and CDR2 are MNHNY and SVGAGI (reference sequence). Trimming removed 2 bases at V and 9 bases at J, with 23 bases between. In TCRdb, the multiplex PCR reads were re-called with MiXCR into one record per CDR3 protein. The repertoire has 250,000 or so distinct CDR3 sequences, 30% of them found once; the top ten carry more than 1%. Findings of the study overall: Luminal-like breast cancer showed significantly greater tumor-nontumor repertoire similarity than basal-like breast cancer did. Data only fit, rather than demonstrated, lymph node origin of most tumor T cells. Compared with lymph nodes, tumors were less diverse; compared with nontumor tissue, more.

Points on this clonotype: The antigen is not known.

Samples came from axillary lymph nodes draining the breast cancer. This TCR derives from a female donor with breast cancer. Some clones in this sample may be carry-over from other donors' samples. The sample taken for sequencing was axillary lymph node tissue. The rearrangement uses TRBV6-6 and TRBJ2-1; D assignment may be TRBD1 or TRBD2 (5 bases each). CDR3 region: CASSYATPSGAIGEQFF. The CDR3 region has the DNA TGTGCCAGCAGTTACGCCACTCCTTCCGGGGCTATAGGTGAGCAGTTCTTC.